This T cell receptor beta chain was sequenced in a study of CD8+ T cells in alopecia areata. Sequencing relied on a cDNA template that was reverse transcribed from extracted RNA. The table came from immunoSEQ multiplex PCR; TCRdb's copy has only in-frame clones and leaves some out. The sample carries around 140,000 clones, approximately 49% recorded once. Comments on this clone: Its specificity is unknown.

The study team obtained lesional scalp punch biopsies and peripheral blood from alopecia areata patients. Points from the study as a whole: Sequencing of scalp tissue also captures the resident alphabeta T cells of normal skin.

The source of this sequence is a human donor with alopecia areata. Here the sequenced sample was CD8+ T cells sorted from blood, taken at week 0.

CDR3 sequence: CASSSTTGELFF. CDR3 DNA sequence: TGTGCCAGCAGTTCGACCACCGGGGAGCTGTTTTTT. The J gene is TRBJ2-2, the V gene TRBV6-5; unclear D gene. V was trimmed by 4 bases and J by 4 bases, leaving 4 bases between them. Germline V gene data show CDR1 as MNHEY and CDR2 as SVGAGI. This CDR3 is built from 12 residues.